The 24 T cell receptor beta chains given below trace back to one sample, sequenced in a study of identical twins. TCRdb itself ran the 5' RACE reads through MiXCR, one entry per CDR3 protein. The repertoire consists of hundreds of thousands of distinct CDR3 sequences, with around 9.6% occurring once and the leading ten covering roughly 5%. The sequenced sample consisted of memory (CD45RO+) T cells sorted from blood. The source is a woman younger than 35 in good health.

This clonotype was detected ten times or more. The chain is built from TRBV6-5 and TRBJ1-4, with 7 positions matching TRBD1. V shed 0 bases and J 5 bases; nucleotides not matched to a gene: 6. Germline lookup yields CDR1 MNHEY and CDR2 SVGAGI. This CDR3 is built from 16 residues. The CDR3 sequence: CASSYSPGTANEKLFF. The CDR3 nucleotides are TGTGCCAGCAGTTACTCCCCCGGGACAGCAAATGAAAAACTGTTTTTT.

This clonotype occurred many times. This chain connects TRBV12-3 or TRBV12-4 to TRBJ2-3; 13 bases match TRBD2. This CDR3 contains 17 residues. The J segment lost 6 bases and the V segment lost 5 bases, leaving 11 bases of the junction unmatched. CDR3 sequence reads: CASSGVGLAGARDTQYF. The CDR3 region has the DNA TGTGCCAGCAGTGGGGTTGGACTAGCGGGGGCGAGGGATACGCAGTATTTT.

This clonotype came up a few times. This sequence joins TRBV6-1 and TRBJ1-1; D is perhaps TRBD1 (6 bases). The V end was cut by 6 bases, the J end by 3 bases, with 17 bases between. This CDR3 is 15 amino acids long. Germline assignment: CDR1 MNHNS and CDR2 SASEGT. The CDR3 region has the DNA TGTGCCAGCAGACCGACAGACAGGATGGACACTGAAGCTTTCTTT. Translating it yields CASRPTDRMDTEAFF.

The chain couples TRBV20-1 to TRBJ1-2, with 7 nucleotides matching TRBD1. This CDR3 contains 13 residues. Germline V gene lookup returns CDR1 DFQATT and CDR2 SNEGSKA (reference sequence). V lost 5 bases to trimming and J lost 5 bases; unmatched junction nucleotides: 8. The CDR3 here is CSAHMEGAYGYTF. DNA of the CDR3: TGCAGTGCTCACATGGAGGGGGCTTATGGCTACACCTTC.

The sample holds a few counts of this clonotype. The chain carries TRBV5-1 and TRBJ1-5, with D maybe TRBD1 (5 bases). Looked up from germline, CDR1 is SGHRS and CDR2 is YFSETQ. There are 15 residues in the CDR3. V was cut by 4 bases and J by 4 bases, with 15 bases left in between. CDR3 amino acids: CASSPAGARNQPQHF. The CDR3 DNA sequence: TGCGCCAGCAGCCCTGCCGGGGCCCGGAATCAGCCCCAGCATTTT.

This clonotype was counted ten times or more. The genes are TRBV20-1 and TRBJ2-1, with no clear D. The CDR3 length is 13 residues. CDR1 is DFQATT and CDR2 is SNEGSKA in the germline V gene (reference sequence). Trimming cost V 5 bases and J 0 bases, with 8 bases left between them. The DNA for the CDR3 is TGCAGTGCTCCGGCCAGCTCCTACAATGAGCAGTTCTTC. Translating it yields CSAPASSYNEQFF.

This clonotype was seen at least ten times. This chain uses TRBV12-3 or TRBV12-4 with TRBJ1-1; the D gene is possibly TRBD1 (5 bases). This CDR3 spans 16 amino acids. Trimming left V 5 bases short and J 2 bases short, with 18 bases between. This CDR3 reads CASSPTGGWGNTEAFF. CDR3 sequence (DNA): TGTGCCAGCAGTCCCACCGGGGGATGGGGAAACACTGAAGCTTTCTTT.

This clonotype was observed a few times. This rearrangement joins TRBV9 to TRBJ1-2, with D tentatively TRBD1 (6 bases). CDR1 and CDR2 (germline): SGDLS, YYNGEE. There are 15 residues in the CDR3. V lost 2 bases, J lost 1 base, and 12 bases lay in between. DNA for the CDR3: TGTGCCAGCAGCGTCGACCTAGGGGGTAACTATGGCTACACCTTC. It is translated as CASSVDLGGNYGYTF.

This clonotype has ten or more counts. CDR3 sequence reads: CASSLGTWEQYF. The DNA of the CDR3 is TGTGCCAGCAGCTTGGGGACGTGGGAGCAGTACTTC. The chain employs TRBV5-6 and TRBJ2-7; D is unresolved. Germline CDR1 reads SGHDT; CDR2 reads YYEEEE. This CDR3 spans 12 amino acids. V lost 0 bases and J lost 7, with 8 bases in between.

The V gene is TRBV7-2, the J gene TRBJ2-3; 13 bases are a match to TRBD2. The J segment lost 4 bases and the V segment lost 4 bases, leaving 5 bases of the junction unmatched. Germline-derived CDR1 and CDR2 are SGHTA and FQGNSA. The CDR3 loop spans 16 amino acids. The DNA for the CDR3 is TGTGCCAGCAGCTCGGGACTAGCGGGACGGGCAGATACGCAGTATTTT. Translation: CASSSGLAGRADTQYF. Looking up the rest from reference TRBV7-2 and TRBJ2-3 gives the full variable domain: GAGVSQSPSNKVTEKGKDVELRCDPISGHTALYWYRQSLGQGLEFLIYFQGNSAPDKSGLPSDRFSAERTGGSVSTLTIQRTQQEDSAVYLCASSSGLAGRADTQYFGPGTRLTVL.

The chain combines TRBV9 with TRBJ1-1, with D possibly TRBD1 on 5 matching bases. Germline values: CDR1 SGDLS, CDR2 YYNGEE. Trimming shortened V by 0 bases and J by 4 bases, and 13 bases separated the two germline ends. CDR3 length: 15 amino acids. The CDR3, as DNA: TGTGCCAGCAGCGTAGGCCCGTTCGGGGGCACTGAAGCTTTCTTT. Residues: CASSVGPFGGTEAFF.

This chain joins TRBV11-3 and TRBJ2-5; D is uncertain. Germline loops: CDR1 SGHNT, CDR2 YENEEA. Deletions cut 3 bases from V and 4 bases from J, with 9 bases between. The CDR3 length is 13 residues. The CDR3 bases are TGTGCCAGCAGCTTCCGACGGGTAGAGACCCAGTACTTC. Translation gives CASSFRRVETQYF.

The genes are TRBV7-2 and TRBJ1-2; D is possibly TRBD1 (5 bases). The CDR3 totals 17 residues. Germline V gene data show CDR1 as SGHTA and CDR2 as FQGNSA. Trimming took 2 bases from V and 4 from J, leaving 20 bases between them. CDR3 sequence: CASSLLPGSGLSYGYTF. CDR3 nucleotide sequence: TGTGCCAGCAGCTTATTGCCCGGGTCAGGGCTATCCTATGGCTACACCTTC. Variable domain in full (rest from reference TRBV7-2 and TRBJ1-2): GAGVSQSPSNKVTEKGKDVELRCDPISGHTALYWYRQSLGQGLEFLIYFQGNSAPDKSGLPSDRFSAERTGGSVSTLTIQRTQQEDSAVYLCASSLLPGSGLSYGYTFGSGTRLTVV.

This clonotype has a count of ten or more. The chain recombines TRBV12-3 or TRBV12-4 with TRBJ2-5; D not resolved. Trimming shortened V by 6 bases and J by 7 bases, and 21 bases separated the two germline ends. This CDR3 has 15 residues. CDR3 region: CASRLETAPTGTQYF. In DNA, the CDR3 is TGTGCCAGCAGGTTGGAGACGGCGCCTACCGGGACCCAGTACTTC.

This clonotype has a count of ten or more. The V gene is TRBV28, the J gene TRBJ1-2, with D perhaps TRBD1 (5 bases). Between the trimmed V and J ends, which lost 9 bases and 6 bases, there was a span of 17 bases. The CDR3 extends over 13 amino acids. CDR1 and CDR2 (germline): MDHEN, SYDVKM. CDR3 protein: CASQSDKGNGYTF. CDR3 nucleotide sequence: TGTGCCAGTCAATCGGACAAGGGGAATGGCTACACCTTC.

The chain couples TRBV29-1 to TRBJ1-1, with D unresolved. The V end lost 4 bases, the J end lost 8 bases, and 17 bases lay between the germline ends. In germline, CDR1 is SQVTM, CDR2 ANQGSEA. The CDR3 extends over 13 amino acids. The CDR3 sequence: CSVAEQTNSEAFF. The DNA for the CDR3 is TGCAGCGTTGCGGAACAGACGAACTCGGAAGCTTTCTTT.

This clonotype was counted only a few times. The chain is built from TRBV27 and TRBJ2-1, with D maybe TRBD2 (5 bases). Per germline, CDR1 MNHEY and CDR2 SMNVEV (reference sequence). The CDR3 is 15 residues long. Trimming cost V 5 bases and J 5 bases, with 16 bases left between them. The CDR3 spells CASSPSGQNNNEQFF. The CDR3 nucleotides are TGTGCCAGCAGTCCGAGCGGCCAAAATAACAATGAGCAGTTCTTC.

CDR3 in DNA: TGTGCCAGCAGCGGGGGGTCGGCTGAAGCTTTCTTT. It is translated as CASSGGSAEAFF. The chain is built from TRBV27 and TRBJ1-1; D possibly corresponds to TRBD1 (5 bases). CDR3 length: 12 residues. The germline V gene encodes CDR1 MNHEY and CDR2 SMNVEV (reference sequence). With 6 bases removed from V and 6 bases from J, the gap between germline ends came to 11 bases.

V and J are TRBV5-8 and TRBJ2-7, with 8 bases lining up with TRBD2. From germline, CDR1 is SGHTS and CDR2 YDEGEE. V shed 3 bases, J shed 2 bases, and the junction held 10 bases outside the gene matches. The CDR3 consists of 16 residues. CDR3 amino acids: CASSSPGTRFPYEQYF. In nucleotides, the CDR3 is TGTGCCAGCAGCTCCCCCGGGACTAGATTCCCCTACGAGCAGTACTTC. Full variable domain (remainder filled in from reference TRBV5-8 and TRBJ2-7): EAGVTQSPTHLIKTRGQQATLRCSPISGHTSVYWYQQALGLGLQFLLWYDEGEERNRGNFPPRFSGRQFPNYSSELNVNALELEDSALYLCASSSPGTRFPYEQYFGPGTRLTVT.

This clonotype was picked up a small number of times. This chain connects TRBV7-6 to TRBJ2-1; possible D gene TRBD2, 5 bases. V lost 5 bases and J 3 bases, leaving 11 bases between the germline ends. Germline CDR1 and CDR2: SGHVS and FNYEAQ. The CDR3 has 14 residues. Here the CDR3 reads CASSEGYVYNEQFF. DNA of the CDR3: TGTGCCAGCAGCGAGGGATACGTCTACAATGAGCAGTTCTTC.

In DNA form, the CDR3 reads TGTGCCAGCAGCTTAGGTGCTAGCGGGAGGCCGTTCTTC. Protein product: CASSLGASGRPFF. J is TRBJ2-1 and V is TRBV11-3; 11 positions agree with TRBD2. CDR3 size: 13 residues. Per the germline V gene, CDR1 is SGHNT and CDR2 is YENEEA. J gave up 15 bases and V 1 base, and 5 bases lay outside the gene matches.

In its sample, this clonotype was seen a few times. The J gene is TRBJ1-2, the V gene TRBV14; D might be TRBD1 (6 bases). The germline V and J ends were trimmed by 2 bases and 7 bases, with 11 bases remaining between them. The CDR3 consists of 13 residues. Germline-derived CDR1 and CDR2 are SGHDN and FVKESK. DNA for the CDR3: TGTGCCAGCAGCCAAAACACAGGGTTTGGCTACACCTTC. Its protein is CASSQNTGFGYTF.

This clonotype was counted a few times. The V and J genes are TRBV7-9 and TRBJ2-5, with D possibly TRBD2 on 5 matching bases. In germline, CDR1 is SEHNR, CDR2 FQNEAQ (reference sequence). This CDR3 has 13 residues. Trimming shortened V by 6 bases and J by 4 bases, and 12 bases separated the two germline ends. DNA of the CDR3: TGTGCCAGCAGGCCAACTAGTGGAGAGACCCAGTACTTC. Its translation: CASRPTSGETQYF. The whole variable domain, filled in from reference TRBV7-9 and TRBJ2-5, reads DTGVSQNPRHKITKRGQNVTFRCDPISEHNRLYWYRQTLGQGPEFLTYFQNEAQLEKSRLLSDRFSAERPKGSFSTLEIQRTEQGDSAMYLCASRPTSGETQYFGPGTRLLVL.

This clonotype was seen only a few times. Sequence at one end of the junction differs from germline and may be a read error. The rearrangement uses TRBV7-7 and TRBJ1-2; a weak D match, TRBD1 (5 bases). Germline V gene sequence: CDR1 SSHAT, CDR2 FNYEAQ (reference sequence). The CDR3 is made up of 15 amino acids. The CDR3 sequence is CASSLGDRHNYGYTF. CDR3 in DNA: TGTGCTAGCAGCTTAGGAGACAGACATAACTATGGCTACACCTTC.